The 14 T cell receptor beta chains below were found in one sample sequenced in a study of spatial heterogeneity in lung cancer. TCRdb itself ran the 5' RACE reads through MiXCR, one entry per CDR3 protein. The table has tens of thousands of distinct CDR3 sequences, over 10% seen once. Time point noted: sample taken at primary tumor resection. Whole RNA, isolated from tumor, nontumor lung or frozen PBMC, was sequenced without prior sorting. Sequencing used PBMCs, obtained at surgery. Receptors were obtained from a male donor with early-stage non-small cell lung cancer.

Ten or more counts support this clonotype. V gene TRBV5-1 combines with J gene TRBJ1-1, with unresolved D. The CDR3 has 13 residues. Trimming cost V 4 bases and J 3 bases, with 10 bases left between them. Germline V gene sequence: CDR1 SGHRS, CDR2 YFSETQ. DNA of the CDR3: TGCGCCAGCAGCACGGGCCGTGACACTGAAGCTTTCTTT. It encodes CASSTGRDTEAFF.

This clonotype has ten or more counts. The J gene is TRBJ2-3, the V gene TRBV24-1; 7 bases agree with TRBD2. The CDR3 extends over 15 amino acids. J gave up 6 bases and V 4 bases, and 9 bases lay outside the gene matches. CDR1 and CDR2 (germline): KGHDR, SFDVKD. The CDR3 DNA sequence: TGTGCCACCAGTGAACCCAGCGGGACGGGCGATACGCAGTATTTT. Translated, it gives CATSEPSGTGDTQYF.

The chain uses TRBV2 and TRBJ2-1, with 10 bases that match TRBD2. CDR3 length equals 13 residues. V lost 8 bases, J lost 7 bases, and 5 bases stayed unmatched. Germline CDR1 reads SNHLY; CDR2 reads FYNNEI. Written as DNA, the CDR3 is TGTGCCAGCCGGACTAGCGGCGGGAATGAGCAGTTCTTC. This encodes CASRTSGGNEQFF.

This clonotype was detected only a few times. The rearrangement links TRBV30 to TRBJ1-5, with D unresolved. Germline V lookup: CDR1 GTSNPN, CDR2 SVGIG (reference sequence). V lost 2 bases, J lost 8 bases, and 10 bases lay in between. The CDR3 is 12 residues long. CDR3 region: CAWSSNTEPQHF. The CDR3 DNA reads as TGTGCCTGGAGTAGTAACACGGAGCCCCAGCATTTT.

The table lists this clonotype with many counts. This rearrangement joins TRBV7-9 to TRBJ2-3; D unclear. The V gene's germline CDR1 is SEHNR and CDR2 FQNEAQ (reference sequence). The CDR3 has 13 residues. Trimming stripped 4 bases from V and 3 bases from J, with 8 bases between. CDR3 sequence: CASSSRLTDTQYF. The CDR3 DNA reads as TGTGCCAGCAGCTCCAGACTTACAGATACGCAGTATTTT.

This clonotype appeared a single time. J is TRBJ2-7 and V is TRBV21-1; the table gives TRBD2 as D, unverified against the DNA. TRBV21-1 corresponds to a pseudogene. The length of the CDR3 is 16 residues. In nucleotides, the CDR3 is TGTGCCAGCAGCAAAGCGTCCGGCGGTAGGGTGTACGAGCAGTACTTC. It codes for CASSKASGGRVYEQYF.

The rearrangement joins TRBV14 to TRBJ1-1; D gene uncertain. The ends were cut back, 0 bases at V and 0 bases at J, with 5 bases in the middle. The V gene's germline CDR1 is SGHDN and CDR2 FVKESK. The CDR3 length is 14 residues. The CDR3 region has the DNA TGTGCCAGCAGCCAAGAACCGTTGAACACTGAAGCTTTCTTT. It is translated as CASSQEPLNTEAFF.

The chain links TRBV7-2 to TRBJ2-6; 12 nucleotides align to TRBD2. Germline CDR1 reads SGHTA; CDR2 reads FQGNSA. The J segment lost 0 bases and the V segment lost 5 bases, leaving 2 bases of the junction unmatched. This CDR3 contains 17 residues. The CDR3 nucleotides are TGTGCCAGCAGCCCGACTAGCGGGAGCTCTGGGGCCAACGTCCTGACTTTC. Translation gives CASSPTSGSSGANVLTF.

In this sample, this clonotype turned up a few times. The chain combines TRBV6-1 with TRBJ1-1, with D hard to call. CDR3 length equals 13 residues. Germline lookup yields CDR1 MNHNS and CDR2 SASEGT. Trimming removed 6 bases at V and 3 bases at J, with 11 bases between. The CDR3 region has the DNA TGTGCCAGCAGGGTCGAAAGGGACACTGAAGCTTTCTTT. This sequence encodes CASRVERDTEAFF.

The rearrangement joins TRBV3-1 to TRBJ2-5; no firm D call. The germline CDR1 and CDR2 sequences are LGHDT and YNNKEL (reference sequence). The ends were cut back, 0 bases at V and 7 bases at J, with 6 bases in the middle. CDR3 length equals 12 residues. CDR3 protein: CASSQEELTQYF. CDR3 nucleotides: TGTGCCAGCAGCCAAGAGGAGCTGACCCAGTACTTC.

The gene calls are TRBV20-1 and TRBJ2-5, with D unresolved. The germline V gene encodes CDR1 DFQATT and CDR2 SNEGSKA (reference sequence). This CDR3 contains 13 residues. V lost 4 bases to trimming and J lost 1 base, with 10 bases between them. CDR3: CSATRVSQETQYF. CDR3 in DNA: TGCAGTGCTACGAGAGTTTCCCAAGAGACCCAGTACTTC.

This clonotype was seen only a few times. The chain uses TRBV5-1 and TRBJ1-2; possible D gene TRBD1, 5 bases. V was pared by 0 bases and J by 8 bases, with 17 bases between. Looked up from germline, CDR1 is SGHRS and CDR2 is YFSETQ. The CDR3 extends over 15 amino acids. CDR3 bases: TGCGCCAGCAGCTTGGGCTGGACGGGGGTGGAAGGCTACACCTTC. Its translation: CASSLGWTGVEGYTF.

This clonotype was seen more than once but under ten times. The chain uses TRBV15 and TRBJ1-5, with D uncertain. This CDR3 has 14 residues. Deletions cut 0 bases from V and 6 bases from J, with 9 bases between. From germline, CDR1 is LNHNV and CDR2 YYDKDF (reference sequence). This chain's CDR3 is CATSRDVITQPQHF. CDR3 DNA sequence: TGTGCCACCAGCAGAGATGTGATCACTCAGCCCCAGCATTTT.

The table lists this clonotype with a few counts. The chain employs TRBV19 and TRBJ2-2, with D unclear. CDR3 length: 13 residues. CDR1 and CDR2 from the germline V gene are LNHDA and SQIVND (reference sequence). The ends were cut back, 5 bases at V and 2 bases at J, with 6 bases in the middle. Written as DNA, the CDR3 is TGTGCCAGTAGTGCTTCTAACACCGGGGAGCTGTTTTTT. This gives the protein CASSASNTGELFF. Combining the CDR3 with reference TRBV19 and TRBJ2-2 gives the whole variable domain DGGITQSPKYLFRKEGQNVTLSCEQNLNHDAMYWYRQDPGQGLRLIYYSQIVNDFQKGDIAEGYSVSREKKESFPLTVTSAQKNPTAFYLCASSASNTGELFFGEGSRLTVL.